This T cell receptor (beta chain) was recorded in a study of early stage breast cancer tumors. Study background: Most of the 16 invasive tumors were ER+, PR+ and HER2-.

Assay used: immunoSEQ multiplex PCR; TCRdb lists only in-frame clones, some missing. In the table there are roughly 30,000 clones, around 50% of which are singletons. V lost 3 bases to trimming and J lost 7 bases, with 20 bases between them. The germline CDR1 and CDR2 sequences are SGDLS and YYNGEE. The CDR3 extends over 15 amino acids. This receptor was taken from a person aged 45-60 years with breast cancer. What was sequenced was breast tumor tissue. The rearrangement uses TRBV9 and TRBJ2-7, with D maybe TRBD1 (6 bases). CDR3 in amino acids: CASSAGQNPTREQYF. The CDR3 region has the DNA TGTGCCAGCAGCGCCGGACAGAACCCGACCAGAGAGCAGTACTTC.